This is a list of T cell receptor beta chains from one sample in a study of T cell repertoires in cytomegalovirus infection. TCRdb reanalysed the reads using MiXCR and keeps one entry per CDR3 protein. The sample gives fewer than 200,000 distinct CDR3 sequences, approximately 15% of which show up once; 25% to 30% is in the top ten. The sample taken for sequencing was PBMCs. The receptors were sampled from a human donor in good health (CMV status not recorded). Some clones in this sample may be carry-over from other donors' samples. The CDR3 runs from the conserved cysteine through the conserved F or W. D genes are given only for firm matches. Clone size is given for some rows only: seen once, a few or many times, or a class if the clone is expanded.

abundance,len,v_gene,j_gene,d_gene,CDR3nt,CDR3aa
many,17,TRBV7-2,TRBJ2-5,TRBD2,TGTGCCAGCAGCTTAGTAAAGCTAGCGGGTTACCAAGAGACCCAGTACTTC,CASSLVKLAGYQETQYF
few,12,TRBV14,TRBJ2-3,.,TGTGCCAGCAGCCTTTACAGGGATACGCAGTATTTT,CASSLYRDTQYF
.,15,TRBV12-3/TRBV12-4,TRBJ2-6,TRBD2,TGTGCCAGCACTCTGGGGGGGGCTGGGGCCAACGTCCTGACTTTC,CASTLGGAGANVLTF
.,15,TRBV27,TRBJ2-2,.,TGTGCCAGCAGTCCGGGGGACAGATTCACCGGGGAGCTGTTTTTT,CASSPGDRFTGELFF
many,18,TRBV11-2,TRBJ2-3,.,TGTGCCAGCAGCTTGGTCTCTGAGCGGTACCTTAGCACAGATACGCAGTATTTT,CASSLVSERYLSTDTQYF
many,15,TRBV29-1,TRBJ1-4,TRBD1,TGCAGCGTTGAAGACCGGGACAGCTCTAATGAAAAACTGTTTTTT,CSVEDRDSSNEKLFF
.,15,TRBV10-2,TRBJ1-2,.,TGCGCCAGCAGTGGCGGGGGTCGACAGAGCTATGGCTACACCTTC,CASSGGGRQSYGYTF
few,16,TRBV29-1,TRBJ1-4,TRBD1,TGCAGCGTTGAAGACTGGGACAGGGAACTAAATGAAAAACTGTTTTTT,CSVEDWDRELNEKLFF
many,15,TRBV11-2,TRBJ2-3,TRBD2,TGTGCCAGCTGGGGGGCGGGAGGGAACACAGATACGCAGTATTTT,CASWGAGGNTDTQYF
.,14,TRBV29-1,TRBJ1-5,.,TGCAGCGTTTCTTCAGGGCAAGGCAATCAGCCCCAGCATTTT,CSVSSGQGNQPQHF
.,9,TRBV7-3,TRBJ1-2,.,TGTGCCAGCAGCTTTCGTGGACCCTTC,CASSFRGPF
many,14,TRBV7-2,TRBJ2-7,.,TGTGCCAGCAGCTTAGTTGGGGCTAGCACCGAGCAGTACTTC,CASSLVGASTEQYF
few,18,TRBV6-2/TRBV6-3,TRBJ2-7,.,TGTGCCAGCAGTTTCAAGGAGGGGCGAAGCTTCTCCCTCTACGAGCAGTACTTC,CASSFKEGRSFSLYEQYF
many,15,TRBV7-9,TRBJ2-7,TRBD1,TGTGCCAGCAGCCGACCGGGACAGGGGACTTACGAGCAGTACTTC,CASSRPGQGTYEQYF
many,11,TRBV2,TRBJ2-7,.,TGTGCCAGCGAGAGGGGAAACGAGCAGTACTTC,CASERGNEQYF
many,16,TRBV7-8,TRBJ2-3,TRBD2,TGTGCCAGCAGCTGGGTCCTAGCGGGGGAGACAGATACGCAGTATTTT,CASSWVLAGETDTQYF
many,17,TRBV7-2,TRBJ2-3,TRBD2,TGTGCCAGCAGCTGGGGTAGACTAGCATGGAACACAGATACGCAGTATTTT,CASSWGRLAWNTDTQYF
many,13,TRBV7-9,TRBJ2-7,.,TGTGCCAGCAGTATACGGGGAATTGACGAGCAGTACTTC,CASSIRGIDEQYF
.,12,TRBV29-1,TRBJ2-5,TRBD2,TGCAGCGTTGGGCAGGGAGGGTTTGCCCAGTACTTC,CSVGQGGFAQYF
many,15,TRBV7-8,TRBJ1-6,.,TGTGCCAGCAGCTTCGGGTCGTCGGTTAATTCACCCCTCCACTTT,CASSFGSSVNSPLHF
.,14,TRBV28,TRBJ1-1,.,TGTGCCAGCAGTTCCGGGCCGATGAACACTGAAGCTTTCTTT,CASSSGPMNTEAFF
.,14,TRBV4-1,TRBJ1-1,.,TGTGCCAGCAGCCAAGATCGGGTGCACACTGAAGCTTTCTTT,CASSQDRVHTEAFF
.,13,TRBV29-1,TRBJ2-7,.,TGCAGCGTCGGGGGACAGTTGTACTACGAGCAGTACTTC,CSVGGQLYYEQYF
many,14,TRBV7-2,TRBJ1-3,TRBD1,TGTGCCAGCAGCGGACAGGGGTATGGAAACACCATATATTTT,CASSGQGYGNTIYF
many,16,TRBV5-4,TRBJ2-1,TRBD2,TGTGCCAGCAGGGGGGGACTAGCGGGAAGGGACAATGAGCAGTTCTTC,CASRGGLAGRDNEQFF
.,14,TRBV28,TRBJ2-1,TRBD1,TGTGCCAGCAGTCCTAGACAGGGCTACAATGAGCAGTTCTTC,CASSPRQGYNEQFF
few,13,TRBV6-2/TRBV6-3,TRBJ1-5,.,TGTGCCAGCACTATACCGGGACGTCAGCCCCAGCATTTT,CASTIPGRQPQHF
.,11,TRBV20-1,TRBJ1-1,TRBD1,TGCAGTGCAGGACAGGGAGGTGAAGCTTTCTTT,CSAGQGGEAFF
many,16,TRBV7-2,TRBJ1-5,.,TGTGCCAGCAGCTTAGCGGCCAGCAGGTTTGTTCAGCCCCAGCATTTT,CASSLAASRFVQPQHF
few,14,TRBV28,TRBJ1-5,TRBD1,TGTGCCAGCAGTTTATCACAGGGGTTTCAGCCCCAGCATTTT,CASSLSQGFQPQHF
many,15,TRBV12-3/TRBV12-4,TRBJ2-7,TRBD1,TGTGCCAGCAGCACCTACCGGGACAGGTTCTACGAGCAGTACTTC,CASSTYRDRFYEQYF
many,14,TRBV7-2,TRBJ2-2,TRBD1,TGTGCCAGCAGTGTAGGGGGCGCGATCGGGGAGCTGTTTTTT,CASSVGGAIGELFF
many,12,TRBV6-2/TRBV6-3,TRBJ2-1,.,TGTGCCAGCAGCCAGGCGGCGGGAGAGCAGTTCTTC,CASSQAAGEQFF
.,15,TRBV29-1,TRBJ2-1,.,TGCAGCGCCAAAATCGGGCCGGCCTCCTCGAGTTGGGAGTTCTTC,CSAKIGPASSSWEFF
.,16,TRBV29-1,TRBJ2-7,TRBD1,TGCAGCGTTGTAGGGATCCGGGACAGGGATGGCTACGAGCAGTACTTC,CSVVGIRDRDGYEQYF
.,13,TRBV20-1,TRBJ2-5,.,TGCAGTGCAAACCCCCCCAGCGGTGAGACCCAGTACTTC,CSANPPSGETQYF
many,17,TRBV7-2,TRBJ1-5,.,TGTGCCAGCAGCTTAGTGATCACCACCAGGAGTAATCAGCCCCAGCATTTT,CASSLVITTRSNQPQHF
.,15,TRBV25-1,TRBJ1-6,.,TGTGCCAGCAGTGAAGTAGGTCGGCTCAATTCACCCCTCCACTTT,CASSEVGRLNSPLHF
many,14,TRBV5-5,TRBJ1-6,.,TGTGCCAGCAGCTTCCGGGACGGAAATTCACCCCTCCACTTT,CASSFRDGNSPLHF
many,17,TRBV7-3,TRBJ2-6,.,TGTGCCAGCAGCTTAACTGGGCAGGCGTCTGGGGCCAACGTCCTGACTTTC,CASSLTGQASGANVLTF
.,16,TRBV20-1,TRBJ1-5,TRBD1,TGCAGTGCTAGAGATCAACCAAGACAGGGTAGACAGCCCCAGCATTTT,CSARDQPRQGRQPQHF
.,16,TRBV5-1,TRBJ2-7,.,TGCGCCAGCAGCTTCCACGTACAGCATTTTTACTACGAGCAGTACTTC,CASSFHVQHFYYEQYF